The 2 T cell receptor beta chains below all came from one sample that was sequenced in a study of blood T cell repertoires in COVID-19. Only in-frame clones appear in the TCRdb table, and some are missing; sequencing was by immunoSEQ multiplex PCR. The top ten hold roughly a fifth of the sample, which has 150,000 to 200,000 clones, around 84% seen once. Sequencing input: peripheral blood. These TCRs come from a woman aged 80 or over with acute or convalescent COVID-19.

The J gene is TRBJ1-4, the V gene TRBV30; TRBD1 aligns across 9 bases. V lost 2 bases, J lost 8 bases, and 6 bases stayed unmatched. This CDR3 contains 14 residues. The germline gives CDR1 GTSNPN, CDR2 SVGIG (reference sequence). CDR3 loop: CAWSPQGAGEKLFF. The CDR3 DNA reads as TGTGCCTGGAGTCCACAGGGGGCGGGGGAAAAACTGTTTTTT.

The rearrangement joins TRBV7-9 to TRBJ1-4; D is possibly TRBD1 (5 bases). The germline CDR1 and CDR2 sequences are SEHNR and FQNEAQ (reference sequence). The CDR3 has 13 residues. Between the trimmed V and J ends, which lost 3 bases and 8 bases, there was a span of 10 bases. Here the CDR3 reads CASSFQKGEKLFF. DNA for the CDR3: TGTGCCAGCAGCTTCCAGAAGGGGGAAAAACTGTTTTTT. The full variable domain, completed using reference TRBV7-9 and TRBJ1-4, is DTGVSQNPRHKITKRGQNVTFRCDPISEHNRLYWYRQTLGQGPEFLTYFQNEAQLEKSRLLSDRFSAERPKGSFSTLEIQRTEQGDSAMYLCASSFQKGEKLFFGSGTQLSVL.